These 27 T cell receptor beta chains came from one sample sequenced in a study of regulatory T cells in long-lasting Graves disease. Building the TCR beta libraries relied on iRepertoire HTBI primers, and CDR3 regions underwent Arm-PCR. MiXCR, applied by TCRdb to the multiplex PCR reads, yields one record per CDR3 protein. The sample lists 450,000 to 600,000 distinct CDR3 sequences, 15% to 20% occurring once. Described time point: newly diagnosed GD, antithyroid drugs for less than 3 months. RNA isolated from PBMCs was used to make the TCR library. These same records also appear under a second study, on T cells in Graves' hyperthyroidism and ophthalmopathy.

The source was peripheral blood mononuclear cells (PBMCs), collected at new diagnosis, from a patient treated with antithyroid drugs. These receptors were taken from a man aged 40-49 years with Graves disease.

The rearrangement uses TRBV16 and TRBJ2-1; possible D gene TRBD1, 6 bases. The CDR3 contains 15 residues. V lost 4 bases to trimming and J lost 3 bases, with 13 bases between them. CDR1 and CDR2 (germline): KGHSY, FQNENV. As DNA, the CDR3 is TGTGCCAGCAGCCTTCCGACAGGTTACTACAATGAGCAGTTCTTC. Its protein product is CASSLPTGYYNEQFF. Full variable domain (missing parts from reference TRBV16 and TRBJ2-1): GEEVAQTPKHLVRGEGQKAKLYCAPIKGHSYVFWYQQVLKNEFKFLISFQNENVFDETGMPKERFSAKCLPNSPCSLEIQATKLEDSAVYFCASSLPTGYYNEQFFGPGTRLTVL.

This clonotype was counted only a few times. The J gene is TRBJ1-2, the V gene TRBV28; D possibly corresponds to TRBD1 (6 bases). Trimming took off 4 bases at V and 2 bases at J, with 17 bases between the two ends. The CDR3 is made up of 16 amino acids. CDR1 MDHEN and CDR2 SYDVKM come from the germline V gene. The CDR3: CASSSFYSGDNYGYTF. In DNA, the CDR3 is TGTGCCAGCAGTTCCTTCTACTCAGGGGACAACTATGGCTACACCTTC.

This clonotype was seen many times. In nucleotides, the CDR3 is TGTGCCCCCCCGATGAACACTGAAGCTTTCTTT. This encodes CAPPMNTEAFF. This rearrangement joins TRBV24-1 to TRBJ1-1; no firm D call. V was trimmed by 12 bases and J by 0 bases, leaving 7 bases between them. The germline CDR1 and CDR2 sequences are KGHDR and SFDVKD. This CDR3 is 11 amino acids long.

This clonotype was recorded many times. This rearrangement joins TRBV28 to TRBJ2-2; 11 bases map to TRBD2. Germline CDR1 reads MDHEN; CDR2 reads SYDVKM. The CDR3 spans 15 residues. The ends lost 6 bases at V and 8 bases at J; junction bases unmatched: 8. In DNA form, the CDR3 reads TGTGCCAGCAGACCCGGACTAGCGGGTCCAGGGGAGCTGTTTTTT. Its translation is CASRPGLAGPGELFF.

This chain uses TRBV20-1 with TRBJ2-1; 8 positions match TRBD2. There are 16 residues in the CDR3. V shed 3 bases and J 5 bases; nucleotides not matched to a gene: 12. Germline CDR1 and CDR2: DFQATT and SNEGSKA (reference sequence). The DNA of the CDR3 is TGCAGTGCTAGTGTGATAGCAGCGGGAGTTAACAATGAGCAGTTCTTC. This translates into CSASVIAAGVNNEQFF.

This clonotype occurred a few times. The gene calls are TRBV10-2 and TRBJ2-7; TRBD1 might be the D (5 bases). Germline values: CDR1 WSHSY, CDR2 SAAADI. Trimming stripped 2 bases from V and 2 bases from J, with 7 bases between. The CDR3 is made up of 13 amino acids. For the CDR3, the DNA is TGCGCCAGCAGTGAGCAGGGAACCTACGAGCAGTACTTC. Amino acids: CASSEQGTYEQYF.

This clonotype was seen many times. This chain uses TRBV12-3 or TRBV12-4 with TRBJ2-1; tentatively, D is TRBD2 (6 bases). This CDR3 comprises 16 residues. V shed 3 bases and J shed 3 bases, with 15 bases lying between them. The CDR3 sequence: CASSLTEGRYYNEQFF. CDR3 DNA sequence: TGTGCCAGCAGTTTGACGGAGGGAAGGTACTACAATGAGCAGTTCTTC.

CDR3 sequence: CASTKFGGASTGELFF. For the CDR3, the DNA is TGTGCCAGCACCAAATTTGGGGGGGCCAGCACCGGGGAGCTGTTTTTT. V and J are TRBV7-3 and TRBJ2-2; tentatively, D is TRBD2 (7 bases). With 7 bases removed from V and 4 bases from J, the gap between germline ends came to 19 bases. Germline CDR1 SGHTA, CDR2 FQGTGA. The CDR3 has 16 residues.

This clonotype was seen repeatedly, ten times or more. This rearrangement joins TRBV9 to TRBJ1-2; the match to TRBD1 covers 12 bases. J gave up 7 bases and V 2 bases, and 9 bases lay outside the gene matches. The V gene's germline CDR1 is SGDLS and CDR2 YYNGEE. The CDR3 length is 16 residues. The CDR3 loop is CASSVGTGGVGTGYTF. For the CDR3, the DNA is TGTGCCAGCAGCGTGGGGACAGGGGGCGTGGGGACTGGCTACACCTTC.

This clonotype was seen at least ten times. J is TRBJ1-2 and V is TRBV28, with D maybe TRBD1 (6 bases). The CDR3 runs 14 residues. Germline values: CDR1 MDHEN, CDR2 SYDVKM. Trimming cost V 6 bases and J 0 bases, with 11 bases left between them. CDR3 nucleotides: TGTGCCAGCAGGTCGGACAGAGCTAACTATGGCTACACCTTC. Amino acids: CASRSDRANYGYTF.

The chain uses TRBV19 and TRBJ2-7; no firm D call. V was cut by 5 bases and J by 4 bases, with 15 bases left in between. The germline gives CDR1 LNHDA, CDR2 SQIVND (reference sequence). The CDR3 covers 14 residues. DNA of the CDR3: TGTGCCAGTAGTCCCACGGCTATAGGGTACGAGCAGTACTTC. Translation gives CASSPTAIGYEQYF.

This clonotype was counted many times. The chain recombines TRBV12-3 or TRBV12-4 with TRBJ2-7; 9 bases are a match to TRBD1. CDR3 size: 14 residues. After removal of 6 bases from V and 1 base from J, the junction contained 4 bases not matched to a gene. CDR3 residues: CASSRDRASYEQYF. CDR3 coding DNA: TGTGCCAGCAGCCGGGACAGGGCTTCCTACGAGCAGTACTTC.

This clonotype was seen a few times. DNA for the CDR3: TGTGCCAGCAGTTTTATCGGGAGGGCCCAAGAGACCCAGTACTTC. Protein sequence: CASSFIGRAQETQYF. The genes are TRBV28 and TRBJ2-5; 8 nucleotides agree with TRBD2. With V trimmed by 3 bases and J by 1 base, 4 bases remained unmatched. CDR1 and CDR2 (germline): MDHEN, SYDVKM. CDR3 length: 15 residues.

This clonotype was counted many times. The CDR3, as DNA: TGTGCCAGCAGTGAGGCGGCAGCTCATCCGGGTGAGCAGTACTTC. As protein: CASSEAAAHPGEQYF. The chain combines TRBV6-1 with TRBJ2-7; unclear D gene. Germline V gene sequence: CDR1 MNHNS, CDR2 SASEGT. The germline V and J ends were trimmed by 3 bases and 7 bases, with 19 bases remaining between them. The CDR3 has 15 amino acids.

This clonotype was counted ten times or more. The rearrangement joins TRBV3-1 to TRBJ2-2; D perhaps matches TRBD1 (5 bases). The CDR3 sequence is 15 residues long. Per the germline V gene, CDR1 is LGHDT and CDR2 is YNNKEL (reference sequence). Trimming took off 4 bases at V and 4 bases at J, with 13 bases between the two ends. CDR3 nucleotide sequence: TGTGCCAGCAGCCGAGGACATAAGGGCACCGGGGAGCTGTTTTTT. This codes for CASSRGHKGTGELFF.

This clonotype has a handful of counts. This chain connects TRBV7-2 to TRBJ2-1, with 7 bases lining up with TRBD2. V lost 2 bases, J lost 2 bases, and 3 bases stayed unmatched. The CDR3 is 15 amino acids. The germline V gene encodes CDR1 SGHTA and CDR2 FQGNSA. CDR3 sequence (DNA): TGTGCCAGCAGCTTAAGCGGGGTAACCTACAATGAGCAGTTCTTC. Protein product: CASSLSGVTYNEQFF.

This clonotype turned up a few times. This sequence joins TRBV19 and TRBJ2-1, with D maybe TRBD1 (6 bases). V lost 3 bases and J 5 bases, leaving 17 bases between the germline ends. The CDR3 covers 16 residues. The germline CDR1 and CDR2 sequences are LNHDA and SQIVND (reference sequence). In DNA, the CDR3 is TGTGCCAGTAGTATTCCCCTACGACAGGTTAACAATGAGCAGTTCTTC. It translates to CASSIPLRQVNNEQFF.

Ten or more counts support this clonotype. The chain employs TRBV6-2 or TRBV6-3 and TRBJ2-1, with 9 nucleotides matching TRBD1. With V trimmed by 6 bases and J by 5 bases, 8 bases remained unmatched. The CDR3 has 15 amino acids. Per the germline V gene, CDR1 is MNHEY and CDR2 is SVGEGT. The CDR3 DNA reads TGTGCCAGCAGCTACACCGGGACAGGGCACAATGAGCAGTTCTTC. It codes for CASSYTGTGHNEQFF.

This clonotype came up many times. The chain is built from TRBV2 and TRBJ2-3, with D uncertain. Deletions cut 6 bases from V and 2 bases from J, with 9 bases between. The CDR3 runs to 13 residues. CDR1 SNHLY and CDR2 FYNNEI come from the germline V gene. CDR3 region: CASSQRSTDTQYF. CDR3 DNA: TGTGCCAGCAGCCAGAGATCCACAGATACGCAGTATTTT.

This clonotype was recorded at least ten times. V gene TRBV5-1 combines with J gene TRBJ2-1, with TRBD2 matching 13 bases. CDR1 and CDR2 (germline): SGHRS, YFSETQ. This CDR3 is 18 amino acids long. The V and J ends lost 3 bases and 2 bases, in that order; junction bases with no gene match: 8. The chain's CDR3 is CASSSTGLAGDPYNEQFF. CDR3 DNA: TGCGCCAGCAGCTCTACCGGACTAGCGGGAGATCCCTACAATGAGCAGTTCTTC.

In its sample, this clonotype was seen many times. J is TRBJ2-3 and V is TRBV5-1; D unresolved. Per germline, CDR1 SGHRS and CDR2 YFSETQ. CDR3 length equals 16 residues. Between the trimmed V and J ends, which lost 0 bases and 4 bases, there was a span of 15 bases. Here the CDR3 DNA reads TGCGCCAGCAGCTTGGGCCATACTGAGGTGGCAGATACGCAGTATTTT. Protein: CASSLGHTEVADTQYF.

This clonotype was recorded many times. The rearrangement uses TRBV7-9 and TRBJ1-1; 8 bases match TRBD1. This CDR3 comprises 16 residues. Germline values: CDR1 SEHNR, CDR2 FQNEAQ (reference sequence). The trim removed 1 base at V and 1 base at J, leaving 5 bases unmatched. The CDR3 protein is CASSLVTGAKNTEAFF. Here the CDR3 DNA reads TGTGCCAGCAGCTTAGTGACAGGGGCGAAGAACACTGAAGCTTTCTTT. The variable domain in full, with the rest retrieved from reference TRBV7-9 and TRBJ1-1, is DTGVSQNPRHKITKRGQNVTFRCDPISEHNRLYWYRQTLGQGPEFLTYFQNEAQLEKSRLLSDRFSAERPKGSFSTLEIQRTEQGDSAMYLCASSLVTGAKNTEAFFGQGTRLTVV.

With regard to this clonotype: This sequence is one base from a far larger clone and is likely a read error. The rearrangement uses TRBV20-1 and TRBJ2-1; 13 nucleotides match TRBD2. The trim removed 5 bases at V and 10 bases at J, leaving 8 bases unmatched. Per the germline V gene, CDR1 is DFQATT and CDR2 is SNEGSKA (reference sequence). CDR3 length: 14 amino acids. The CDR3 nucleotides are TGCAGTGCTTGGACTAGCGGGAGAGGGCACGAGCAGTTCTTC. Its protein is CSAWTSGRGHEQFF.

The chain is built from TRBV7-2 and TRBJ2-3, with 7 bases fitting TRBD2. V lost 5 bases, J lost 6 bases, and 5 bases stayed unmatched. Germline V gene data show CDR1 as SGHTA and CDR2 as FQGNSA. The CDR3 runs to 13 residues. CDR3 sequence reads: CASSSSGGDTQYF. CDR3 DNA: TGTGCCAGCAGCAGCTCGGGGGGTGATACGCAGTATTTT.

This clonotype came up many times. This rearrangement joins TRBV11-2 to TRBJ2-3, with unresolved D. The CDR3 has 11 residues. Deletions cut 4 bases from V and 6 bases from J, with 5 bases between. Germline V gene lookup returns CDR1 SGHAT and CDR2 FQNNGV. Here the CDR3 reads CASSSRDTQYF. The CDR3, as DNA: TGTGCCAGCAGCTCCCGCGATACGCAGTATTTT.

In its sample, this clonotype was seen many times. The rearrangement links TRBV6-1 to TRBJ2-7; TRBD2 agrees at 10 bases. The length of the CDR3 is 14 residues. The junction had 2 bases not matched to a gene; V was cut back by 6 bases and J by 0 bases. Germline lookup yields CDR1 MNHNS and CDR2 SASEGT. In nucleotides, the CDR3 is TGTGCCAGCAGAGGGACTAGCGACTCCTACGAGCAGTACTTC. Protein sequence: CASRGTSDSYEQYF.

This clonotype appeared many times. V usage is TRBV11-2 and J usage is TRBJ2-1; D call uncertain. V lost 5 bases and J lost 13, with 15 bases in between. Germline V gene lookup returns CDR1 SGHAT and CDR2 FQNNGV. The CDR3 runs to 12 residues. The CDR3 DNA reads TGTGCCAGCAGCATCTCCGGGTTGGGTCAGTTCTTC. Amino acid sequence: CASSISGLGQFF. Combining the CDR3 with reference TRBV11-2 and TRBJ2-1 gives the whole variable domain EAGVAQSPRYKIIEKRQSVAFWCNPISGHATLYWYQQILGQGPKLLIQFQNNGVVDDSQLPKDRFSAERLKGVDSTLKIQPAKLEDSAVYLCASSISGLGQFFGPGTRLTVL.